This T cell receptor (beta chain) came from a study of blood T cell repertoires in COVID-19 (dated by TCRdb to 2020 to 2022). Background on the whole study: The collaborator samples originated in the United States, Italy and Spain and spanned the acute and convalescent phases of COVID-19. A de-identified subject ID, COVID-19 status, age in years and sex were almost always included in the sample metadata. The repertoires were released in a freely available public database intended as a resource for research on the immune response to SARS-CoV-2. HLA class I and class II types, where available, came from metadata supplied by the sample provider rather than from assay-based typing. Deeply sampled blood TCRbeta repertoires from subjects exposed to, actively infected with, or recovered from COVID-19 were included in the dataset. The material from the prospective study consisted of cDNA or gDNA derived from T cells, B-cell-depleted T cells, or PBMCs. The samples were drawn from two sources: the first 160 participants of the ongoing ImmuneRACE study, and 1,200 or so subjects contributed by 6 global collaborators. Broad study findings and their caveats: Clinical and demographic metadata were provided uncurated, with the amount varying by source and participant.

TCRbeta CDR3 regions were amplified from genomic DNA using the immunoSEQ Assay, a bias-controlled multiplex PCR. The original methods were these. Nucleated cell counts per sample were estimated from amplification of reference gene primers within the assay. To quantify the absolute abundance of each unique TCRbeta CDR3 rearrangement, sequence reads were collapsed and filtered. Productive Simpson clonality was computed per sample as the square root of Simpson's diversity index over productive rearrangements. TCRdb mirrors the immuneACCESS table, restricted to in-frame sequences. Some clones are absent from its copies; in checked studies, under half trace to an unresolved V gene, and the reason for the others is unknown. The DNA was the basis for D and trimming; V, J and clone size are from that table. The sample table shows 200,000 to 250,000 clones, and 65% to 90% are seen once. Less than 2% of the sample is in the top ten clones.

Concerning this clone: Its antigen has not been determined. Per-base qualities were not stored, and no clone one base away is much larger.

Participants in the prospective study were aged roughly 18 to 100 years, lived in under 30 United States geographic areas, and enrolled through a virtual design. In the prospective study, cohorts were assigned on the basis of participant-reported clinical history obtained from a screening survey and a study questionnaire. ImmuneRACE Cohort 3 recovered participants were defined by two consecutive negative NP/OP PCR tests, healthcare professional clearance, or symptom resolution. Mobile phlebotomists in the prospective study collected whole blood, serum and a nasopharyngeal or oropharyngeal swab from every participant. Prospective study participants could optionally give additional blood draws and questionnaires over an approximately two-month period. Before DNA extraction, prospective study blood samples were shipped either frozen or at room temperature. According to the germline V gene (reference sequence), CDR1 reads LGHDT and CDR2 reads YNNKEL. The CDR3, from cysteine to phenylalanine, totals 15 residues. The read is trimmed to its CDR3 DNA, 45 bases read in frame from base 1. V is cut back by 6 bases and J by 5 bases, with 8 bases in the junction unmatched.

The rearranged segments are TRBV3-1 (or the pseudogene TRBV3-2) and TRBJ1-1; 11 central bases correspond to TRBD1. The sample consisted of PBMCs or T cells enriched from blood (not recorded which). The TCR sequence derives from a man aged 40-55 years who had recovered from COVID-19. CDR3 sequence: CASRRSGQGATEAFF. The nucleotides read TGTGCCAGCAGGAGGTCCGGACAGGGGGCTACTGAAGCTTTCTTT.